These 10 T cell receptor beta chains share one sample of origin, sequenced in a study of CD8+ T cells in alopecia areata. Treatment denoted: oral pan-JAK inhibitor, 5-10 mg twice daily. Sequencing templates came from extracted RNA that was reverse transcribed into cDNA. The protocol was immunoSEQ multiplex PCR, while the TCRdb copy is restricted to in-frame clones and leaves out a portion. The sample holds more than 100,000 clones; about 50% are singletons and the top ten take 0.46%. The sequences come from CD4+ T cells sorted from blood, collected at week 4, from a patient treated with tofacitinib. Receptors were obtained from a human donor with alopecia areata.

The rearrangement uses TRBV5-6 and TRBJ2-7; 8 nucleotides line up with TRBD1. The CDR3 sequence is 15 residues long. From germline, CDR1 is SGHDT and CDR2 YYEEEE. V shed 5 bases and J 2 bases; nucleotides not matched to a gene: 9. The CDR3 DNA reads TGTGCCAGCAGGGCGAGGGGACAGGCGACCTACGAGCAGTACTTC. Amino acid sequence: CASRARGQATYEQYF.

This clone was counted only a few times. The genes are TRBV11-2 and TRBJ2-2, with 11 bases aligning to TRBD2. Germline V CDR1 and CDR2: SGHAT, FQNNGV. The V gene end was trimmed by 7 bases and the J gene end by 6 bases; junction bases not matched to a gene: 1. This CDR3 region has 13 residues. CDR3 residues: CASKTSGAGELFF. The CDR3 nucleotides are TGTGCCAGCAAGACTAGCGGGGCCGGGGAGCTGTTTTTT.

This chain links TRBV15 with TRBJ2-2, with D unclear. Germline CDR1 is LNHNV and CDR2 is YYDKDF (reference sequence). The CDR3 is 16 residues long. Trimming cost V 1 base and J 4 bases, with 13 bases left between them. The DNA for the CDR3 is TGTGCCACCAGCAGAGTAGTAGTACGCGCCACCGGGGAGCTGTTTTTT. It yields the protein CATSRVVVRATGELFF.

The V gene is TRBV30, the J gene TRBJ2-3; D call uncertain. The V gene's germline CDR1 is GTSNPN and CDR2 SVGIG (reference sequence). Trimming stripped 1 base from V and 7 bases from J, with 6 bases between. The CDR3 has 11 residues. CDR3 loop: CAWSASNTQYF. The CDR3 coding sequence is TGTGCCTGGAGTGCCTCTAATACGCAGTATTTT.

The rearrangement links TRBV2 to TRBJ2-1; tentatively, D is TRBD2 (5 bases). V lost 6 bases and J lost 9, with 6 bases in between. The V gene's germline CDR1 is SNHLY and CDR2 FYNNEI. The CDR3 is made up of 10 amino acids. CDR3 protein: CASSGGEQFF. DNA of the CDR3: TGTGCCAGCAGCGGAGGTGAGCAGTTCTTC.

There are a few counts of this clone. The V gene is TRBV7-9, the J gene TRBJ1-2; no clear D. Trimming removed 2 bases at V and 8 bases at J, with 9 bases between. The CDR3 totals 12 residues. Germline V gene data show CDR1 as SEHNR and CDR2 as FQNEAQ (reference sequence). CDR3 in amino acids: CASSLMVGGYTF. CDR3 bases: TGTGCCAGCAGCTTAATGGTCGGAGGCTACACCTTC.

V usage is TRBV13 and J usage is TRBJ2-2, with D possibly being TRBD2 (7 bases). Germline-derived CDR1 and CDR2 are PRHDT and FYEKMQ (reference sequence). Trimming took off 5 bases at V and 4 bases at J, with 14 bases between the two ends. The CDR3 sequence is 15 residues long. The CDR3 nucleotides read TGTGCCAGCAGCACCTACGGGGGGCGCACCGGGGAGCTGTTTTTT. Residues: CASSTYGGRTGELFF. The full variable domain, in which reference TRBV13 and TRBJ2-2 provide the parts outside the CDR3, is AAGVIQSPRHLIKEKRETATLKCYPIPRHDTVYWYQQGPGQDPQFLISFYEKMQSDKGSIPDRFSAQQFSDYHSELNMSSLELGDSALYFCASSTYGGRTGELFFGEGSRLTVL.

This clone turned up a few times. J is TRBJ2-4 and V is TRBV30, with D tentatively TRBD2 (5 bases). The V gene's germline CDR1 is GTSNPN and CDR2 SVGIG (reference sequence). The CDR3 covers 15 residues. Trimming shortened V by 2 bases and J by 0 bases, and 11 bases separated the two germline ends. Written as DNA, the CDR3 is TGTGCCTGGAGTACGGGGTCGTTAGCCAAAAACATTCAGTACTTC. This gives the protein CAWSTGSLAKNIQYF.

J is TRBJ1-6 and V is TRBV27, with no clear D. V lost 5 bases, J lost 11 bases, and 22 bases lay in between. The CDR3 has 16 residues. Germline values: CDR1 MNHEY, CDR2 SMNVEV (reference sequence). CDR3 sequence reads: CASSPLRGGGRTPLHF. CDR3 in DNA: TGTGCCAGCAGTCCTTTGCGGGGAGGAGGGCGGACACCCCTCCACTTT.

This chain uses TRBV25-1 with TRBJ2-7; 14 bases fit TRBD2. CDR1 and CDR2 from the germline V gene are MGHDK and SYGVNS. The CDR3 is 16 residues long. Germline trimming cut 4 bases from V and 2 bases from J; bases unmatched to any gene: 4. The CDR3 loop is CASSGGLAGATYEQYF. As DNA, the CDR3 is TGTGCCAGCAGTGGGGGACTAGCGGGAGCGACCTACGAGCAGTACTTC.